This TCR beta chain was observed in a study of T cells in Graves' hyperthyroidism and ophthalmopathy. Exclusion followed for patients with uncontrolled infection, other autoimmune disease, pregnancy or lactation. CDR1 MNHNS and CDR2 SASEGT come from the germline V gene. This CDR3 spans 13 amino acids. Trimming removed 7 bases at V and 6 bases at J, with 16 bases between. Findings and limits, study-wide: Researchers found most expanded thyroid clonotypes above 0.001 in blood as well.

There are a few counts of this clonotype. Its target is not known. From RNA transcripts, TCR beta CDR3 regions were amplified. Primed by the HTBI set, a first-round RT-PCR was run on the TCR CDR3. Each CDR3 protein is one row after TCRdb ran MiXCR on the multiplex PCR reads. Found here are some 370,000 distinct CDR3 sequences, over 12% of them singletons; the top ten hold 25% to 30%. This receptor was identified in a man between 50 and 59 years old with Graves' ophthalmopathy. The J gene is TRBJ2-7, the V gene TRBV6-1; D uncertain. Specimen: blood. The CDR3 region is CASTLLPAGEQYF. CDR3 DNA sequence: TGTGCCAGCACCCTTCTGCCGGCTGGCGAGCAGTACTTC.